This T cell receptor beta chain was identified in a study of cytomegalovirus exposure and HLA in healthy donors. Notes on the study in general: With DRB1 most and HLA-C fewest, TCR association rates differed between HLA loci in a later analysis. An analysis that was carried out later associated 15,000 to 20,000 TCR beta sequences with HLA alleles at 0.05 false discovery rate. Most of the TCR beta V segments (in an earlier analysis) were productive either about 87% or about 30% of the time.

The CDR3 is 14 amino acids. The V gene's germline CDR1 is ENHRY and CDR2 SYGVKD. Trimming took 2 bases from V and 8 from J; bases not matched to a gene: 3. This PCR relied on a set of 60 Vbeta primers and 13 Jbeta primers. The protocol was immunoSEQ multiplex PCR, while the TCRdb copy is restricted to in-frame clones and leaves out a portion. The sample has roughly 100,000 clones; about 69% are singletons. A few counts support this clone. Its antigen is as yet unknown. This TCR was sampled from a human donor in good health. Sequencing was done on a sample of PBMCs. The V and J genes are TRBV10-3 and TRBJ2-1; 10 nucleotides match TRBD1. This chain's CDR3 is CAISEPGTGDEQFF. In nucleotides, the CDR3 is TGTGCCATCAGTGAGCCAGGGACAGGGGATGAGCAGTTCTTC.